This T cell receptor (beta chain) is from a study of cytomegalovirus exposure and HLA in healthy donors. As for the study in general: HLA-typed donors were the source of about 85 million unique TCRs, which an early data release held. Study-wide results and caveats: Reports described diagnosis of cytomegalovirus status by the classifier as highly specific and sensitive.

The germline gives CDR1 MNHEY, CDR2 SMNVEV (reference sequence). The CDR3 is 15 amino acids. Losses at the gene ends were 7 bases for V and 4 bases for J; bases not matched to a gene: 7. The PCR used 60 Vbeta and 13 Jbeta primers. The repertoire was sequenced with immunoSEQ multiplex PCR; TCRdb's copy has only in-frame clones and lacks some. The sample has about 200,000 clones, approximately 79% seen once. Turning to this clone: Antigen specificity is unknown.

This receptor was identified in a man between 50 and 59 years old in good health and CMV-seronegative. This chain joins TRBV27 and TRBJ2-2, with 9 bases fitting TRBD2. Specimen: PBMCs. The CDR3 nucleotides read TGTGCCAGCACCCCGATAGCGGGAGTCACCGGGGAGCTGTTTTTT. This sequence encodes CASTPIAGVTGELFF.